One sample yielded the 21 T cell receptor beta chains listed below, sequenced in a study of cytomegalovirus exposure and HLA in healthy donors. Sequencing used immunoSEQ multiplex PCR; TCRdb keeps in-frame clones, though not all of them. The table has 100,000 to 150,000 clones, around nine tenths seen once. The specimen sequenced was PBMCs. The receptors were gathered from a young man in good health and CMV-seronegative.

J is TRBJ2-1 and V is TRBV28; D might be TRBD1 (6 bases). The CDR3 length is 20 residues. Germline assignment: CDR1 MDHEN and CDR2 SYDVKM. The V end lost 3 bases, the J end lost 5 bases, and 29 bases lay between the germline ends. CDR3 nucleotide sequence: TGTGCCAGCAGTTTCTATTTAAAACCTCCCCTTGGCAGGGGAAACAATGAGCAGTTCTTC. Amino acid sequence: CASSFYLKPPLGRGNNEQFF.

This clone was detected only once. The V gene is TRBV5-6, the J gene TRBJ2-7, with 12 bases matching TRBD2. The junction had 4 bases not matched to a gene; V was cut back by 6 bases and J by 3 bases. The germline CDR1 and CDR2 sequences are SGHDT and YYEEEE. The CDR3 is made up of 14 amino acids. The CDR3 nucleotides are TGTGCCAGCACCTGGACTAGCGGGGTCTACGAGCAGTACTTC. Translating gives CASTWTSGVYEQYF.

The V and J genes are TRBV28 and TRBJ1-4, with a tentative D call TRBD1 (5 bases). CDR3 length: 14 amino acids. Germline V CDR1 and CDR2: MDHEN, SYDVKM. Between the trimmed V and J ends, which lost 2 bases and 4 bases, there was a span of 8 bases. This CDR3 reads CASSLPQVNEKLFF. The CDR3 nucleotides read TGTGCCAGCAGTTTACCACAGGTTAATGAAAAACTGTTTTTT.

This chain links TRBV5-5 with TRBJ1-6, with D perhaps TRBD1 (6 bases). Per the germline V gene, CDR1 is SGHKS and CDR2 is YYEKEE (reference sequence). This CDR3 spans 17 amino acids. Trimming stripped 4 bases from V and 0 bases from J, with 14 bases between. Written as DNA, the CDR3 is TGTGCCAGCAGCCCCTGGACAGTTAGCTCCTATAATTCACCCCTCCACTTT. It yields the protein CASSPWTVSSYNSPLHF.

Here the CDR3 DNA reads TGTGCCAGCAGCTTAGTAGGCCGGGCTAGCTGGGATGAGCAGTTCTTC. It specifies CASSLVGRASWDEQFF. The chain couples TRBV11-1 to TRBJ2-1; perhaps TRBD2 as D (5 bases). V lost 1 base, J lost 8 bases, and 18 bases lay in between. Germline CDR1 and CDR2: SGHAT and FQDESV (reference sequence). The CDR3 runs 16 residues.

The genes are TRBV6-6 and TRBJ1-5; D might be TRBD1 (6 bases). The CDR3 is 15 residues long. Trimming took off 5 bases at V and 0 bases at J, with 11 bases between the two ends. CDR1 is MNHNY and CDR2 is SVGAGI in the germline V gene (reference sequence). CDR3 in DNA: TGTGCCAGCAGTATACAGGGTTATAGCAATCAGCCCCAGCATTTT. Translating gives CASSIQGYSNQPQHF.

V and J are TRBV6-6 and TRBJ2-5; weak D call: TRBD2 (6 bases). The length of the CDR3 is 14 residues. Germline CDR1 MNHNY, CDR2 SVGAGI (reference sequence). Deletions cut 7 bases from V and 4 bases from J, with 16 bases between. This CDR3 is CASKHPGGGETQYF. Here the CDR3 DNA reads TGTGCCAGCAAGCACCCCGGGGGTGGAGAGACCCAGTACTTC.

The chain combines TRBV6-4 with TRBJ2-2; 7 bases match TRBD2. This CDR3 has 16 amino acids. The V and J ends lost 0 bases and 3 bases, in that order; junction bases with no gene match: 4. Germline V lookup: CDR1 MRHNA, CDR2 SNTAGT. CDR3 protein: CASSDSAGRDTGELFF. In DNA form, the CDR3 reads TGTGCCAGCAGTGACTCGGCAGGGAGGGACACCGGGGAGCTGTTTTTT.

The genes are TRBV19 and TRBJ2-2, with 8 bases matching TRBD2. Germline V gene sequence: CDR1 LNHDA, CDR2 SQIVND (reference sequence). J gave up 0 bases and V 2 bases, and 2 bases lay outside the gene matches. CDR3 size: 16 residues. CDR3 region: CASSIRGGANTGELFF. In DNA form, the CDR3 reads TGTGCCAGTAGTATACGGGGGGGTGCGAACACCGGGGAGCTGTTTTTT.

This clone occurred a few times. The chain is built from TRBV2 and TRBJ1-2; tentative D call: TRBD1 (5 bases). Germline V gene data show CDR1 as SNHLY and CDR2 as FYNNEI. V was cut by 11 bases and J by 4 bases, with 29 bases left in between. CDR3 length: 17 residues. In nucleotides, the CDR3 is TGTGCCCTCAAGAAGGTTCGTGGAGGGACCACTCTCTATGGCTACACCTTC. Translating it yields CALKKVRGGTTLYGYTF.

The chain links TRBV5-6 to TRBJ1-1; 9 positions agree with TRBD1. J lost 0 bases, V lost 4 bases, and 7 bases had no gene match. CDR3 length: 16 amino acids. In germline, CDR1 is SGHDT, CDR2 YYEEEE. The CDR3 nucleotides read TGTGCCAGCAGCGATGGGACAGGGAGTATGAACACTGAAGCTTTCTTT. Its protein product is CASSDGTGSMNTEAFF.

The chain joins TRBV6-4 to TRBJ2-3; TRBD2 might be the D (7 bases). The germline V gene has CDR1 MRHNA and CDR2 SNTAGT. The CDR3 loop spans 15 amino acids. The V gene lost 3 bases and the J gene lost 2 bases, with 12 bases spanning the gap. This CDR3 reads CASSERGTTTDTQYF. CDR3 nucleotide sequence: TGTGCCAGCAGTGAGAGGGGGACTACCACAGATACGCAGTATTTT.

This chain joins TRBV10-3 and TRBJ2-1; 7 nucleotides agree with TRBD2. Germline loops: CDR1 ENHRY, CDR2 SYGVKD. The V segment lost 2 bases and the J segment 8 bases; nucleotides outside the gene matches: 6. The CDR3 length is 14 residues. The CDR3 sequence: CAISEGLEIDEQFF. The CDR3 nucleotides read TGTGCCATCAGTGAGGGACTAGAAATCGATGAGCAGTTCTTC.

This chain joins TRBV20-1 and TRBJ2-4, with D perhaps TRBD2 (5 bases). Per the germline V gene, CDR1 is DFQATT and CDR2 is SNEGSKA (reference sequence). V lost 4 bases and J lost 12, with 13 bases in between. The CDR3 length is 11 residues. For the CDR3, the DNA is TGCAGTGCTATAGGACTGGAAAGTCAGTACTTC. Translation: CSAIGLESQYF.

This rearrangement joins TRBV9 to TRBJ2-4; possibly TRBD1 for D (7 bases). Germline V lookup: CDR1 SGDLS, CDR2 YYNGEE. The CDR3 runs 15 residues. V was shortened by 0 bases and J by 7 bases, with 14 bases between the two germline ends. The CDR3 region is CASSVAGQAGNIQYF. In nucleotides, the CDR3 is TGTGCCAGCAGCGTAGCAGGACAGGCGGGGAACATTCAGTACTTC.

This chain uses TRBV28 with TRBJ1-6, with 12 nucleotides matching TRBD1. The germline gives CDR1 MDHEN, CDR2 SYDVKM. V lost 5 bases, J lost 6 bases, and 8 bases stayed unmatched. The CDR3 runs 17 residues. The CDR3 spells CASSPRDRGRVNSPLHF. Written as DNA, the CDR3 is TGTGCCAGCAGTCCCCGGGACAGGGGGCGGGTTAATTCACCCCTCCACTTT. Combining the CDR3 with reference TRBV28 and TRBJ1-6 gives the whole variable domain DVKVTQSSRYLVKRTGEKVFLECVQDMDHENMFWYRQDPGLGLRLIYFSYDVKMKEKGDIPEGYSVSREKKERFSLILESASTNQTSMYLCASSPRDRGRVNSPLHFGNGTRLTVT.

The gene calls are TRBV6-5 and TRBJ1-1, with 8 positions matching TRBD1. Germline V lookup: CDR1 MNHEY, CDR2 SVGAGI. J was trimmed by 1 base and V by 2 bases; bases with no gene match: 6. There are 16 residues in the CDR3. CDR3 sequence (DNA): TGTGCCAGCAGTTACGGGGCAGGGGGCGGGAACACTGAAGCTTTCTTT. This translates into CASSYGAGGGNTEAFF.

Only a few counts were recorded for this clone. V usage is TRBV7-9 and J usage is TRBJ1-6, with 10 bases that match TRBD1. The J segment lost 8 bases and the V segment lost 8 bases, leaving 6 bases of the junction unmatched. CDR3 length: 14 amino acids. Germline lookup yields CDR1 SEHNR and CDR2 FQNEAQ (reference sequence). In nucleotides, the CDR3 is TGTGCCAGCGGTTGGGACAGGGGTCATTCACCCCTCCACTTT. It specifies CASGWDRGHSPLHF.

The J gene is TRBJ2-7, the V gene TRBV28; D unresolved. V dropped 3 bases and J dropped 0 bases, with 3 bases sitting between them. The CDR3 extends over 12 amino acids. The germline V gene encodes CDR1 MDHEN and CDR2 SYDVKM. CDR3 protein: CASSFRSYEQYF. Here the CDR3 DNA reads TGTGCCAGCAGTTTTCGCTCCTACGAGCAGTACTTC.

The chain employs TRBV7-9 and TRBJ1-1; 9 bases line up with TRBD1. The CDR3 contains 14 residues. Trimming cost V 1 base and J 6 bases; bases outside gene matches: 3. Germline V CDR1 and CDR2: SEHNR, FQNEAQ (reference sequence). The CDR3 sequence is CASSLDRGLPEAFF. The DNA for the CDR3 is TGTGCCAGCAGCTTAGACAGGGGGCTTCCTGAAGCTTTCTTT.

This clone was counted once. The chain employs TRBV14 and TRBJ2-7; 8 nucleotides match TRBD2. The germline V gene encodes CDR1 SGHDN and CDR2 FVKESK. The CDR3 extends over 12 amino acids. J lost 7 bases, V lost 4 bases, and 3 bases had no gene match. The CDR3 nucleotides are TGTGCCAGCAGCCTAGCGGGGCGGGAGCAGTACTTC. It codes for CASSLAGREQYF.